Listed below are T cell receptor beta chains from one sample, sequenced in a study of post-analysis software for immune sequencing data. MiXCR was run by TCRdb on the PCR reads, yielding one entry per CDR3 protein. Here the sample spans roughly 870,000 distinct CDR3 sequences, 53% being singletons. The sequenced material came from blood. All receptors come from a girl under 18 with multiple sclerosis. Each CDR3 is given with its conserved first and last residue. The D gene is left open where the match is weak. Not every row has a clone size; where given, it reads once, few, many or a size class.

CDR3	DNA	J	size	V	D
CSAYRAGNQPQHF	TGCAGTGCTTACAGGGCGGGCAATCAGCCCCAGCATTTT	TRBJ1-5	-	TRBV20-1	-
CASGRDRNTEAFF	TGTGCTAGTGGTCGGGACAGGAACACTGAAGCTTTCTTT	TRBJ1-1	once	TRBV12-5	TRBD1
CASSLVGASEDYGYTF	TGTGCCAGCAGCTTAGTAGGGGCTTCAGAGGACTATGGCTACACCTTC	TRBJ1-2	-	TRBV7-9	-
CASSPGPRTEAFF	TGTGCCAGCAGTCCCGGGCCACGCACTGAAGCTTTCTTT	TRBJ1-1	few	TRBV12-3/TRBV12-4	-
CASSHGGQGETQYF	TGTGCCAGCAGCCACGGGGGTCAAGGGGAGACCCAGTACTTC	TRBJ2-5	-	TRBV11-2	-
CSVAAGSLPRSYEQYF	TGCAGCGTTGCTGCAGGGTCCCTTCCCCGATCCTACGAGCAGTACTTC	TRBJ2-7	-	TRBV29-1	-
CAISDVPEVEGQYF	TGTGCCATCAGTGATGTCCCCGAGGTCGAGGGGCAGTACTTC	TRBJ2-4	-	TRBV10-3	-
CASSLSVAGGPETQYF	TGTGCCAGCAGTTTATCGGTAGCGGGGGGCCCCGAGACCCAGTACTTC	TRBJ2-5	-	TRBV12-3/TRBV12-4	TRBD2
CASSPSGQGSPFF	TGTGCCAGCAGTCCCTCGGGACAGGGTAGTCCGTTCTTC	TRBJ2-1	-	TRBV12-3/TRBV12-4	TRBD1
CASSVEVQNSPLHF	TGTGCCAGCAGCGTAGAGGTCCAGAATTCACCCCTCCACTTT	TRBJ1-6	-	TRBV9	-
CASSLWVGQPQHF	TGCGCCAGCAGCTTGTGGGTAGGACAGCCCCAGCATTTT	TRBJ1-5	-	TRBV5-1	-
CASAQRGMASEQYF	TGTGCCAGCGCTCAGCGGGGCATGGCCTCCGAGCAGTACTTC	TRBJ2-7	-	TRBV7-9	TRBD2
CASSPKATGDSPLHF	TGTGCCAGCAGCCCAAAGGCGACAGGGGATTCACCCCTCCACTTT	TRBJ1-6	few	TRBV7-9	TRBD1
CASSQDLGLAGWSDNEQFF	TGTGCCAGCAGCCAAGATCTAGGACTAGCGGGGTGGAGTGACAATGAGCAGTTCTTC	TRBJ2-1	-	TRBV4-2	TRBD2
CSVGGEETQYF	TGCAGCGTTGGAGGGGAAGAGACCCAGTACTTC	TRBJ2-5	many	TRBV29-1	-
CASSLLAGGSNEQFF	TGCGCCAGCAGCTTGCTCGCGGGGGGGAGTAATGAGCAGTTCTTC	TRBJ2-1	few	TRBV5-1	TRBD2
CASSFRRGADRETQYF	TGTGCCAGCAGCTTTCGGAGGGGGGCGGATCGAGAGACCCAGTACTTC	TRBJ2-5	-	TRBV7-6	-
CASSLPWTSGRYEQYF	TGCGCCAGCAGCTTACCCTGGACTAGCGGCAGATACGAGCAGTACTTC	TRBJ2-7	-	TRBV5-1	TRBD2
CSARFSRNRGSSYEQYF	TGCAGTGCTAGATTCTCCCGTAACCGGGGAAGCTCCTACGAGCAGTACTTC	TRBJ2-7	-	TRBV20-1	-
CSGEGAQKRVKYGYTF	TGCAGCGGTGAAGGGGCCCAGAAGAGGGTGAAGTATGGCTACACCTTC	TRBJ1-2	few	TRBV29-1	-
CASSRHNSYNEQFF	TGTGCCAGCAGCCGACATAATTCCTACAATGAGCAGTTCTTC	TRBJ2-1	-	TRBV7-9	-
CSVATSPSSYEQYF	TGCAGCGTCGCCACTAGCCCCAGCTCCTACGAGCAGTACTTC	TRBJ2-7	few	TRBV29-1	-
CSARDGSGMETQYF	TGCAGTGCTAGAGATGGGTCGGGGATGGAGACCCAGTACTTC	TRBJ2-5	-	TRBV20-1	-
CATSDFDNEQFF	TGTGCCACCAGTGATTTCGACAATGAGCAGTTCTTC	TRBJ2-1	-	TRBV24-1	-
CSVSGGGQAYGYTF	TGCAGTGTCAGCGGGGGGGGCCAAGCGTATGGCTACACCTTC	TRBJ1-2	few	TRBV20-1	-
CASSQGIVKYGNEQFF	TGTGCCAGCAGCCAAGGAATAGTAAAATACGGAAATGAGCAGTTCTTC	TRBJ2-1	-	TRBV3-1	-
CASSLSFGQPSYREGTF	TGTGCCAGCAGTTTAAGTTTTGGACAACCTTCCTACAGGGAAGGCACCTTC	TRBJ1-2	-	TRBV28	-
CASKREWRDYGYTF	TGTGCCAGCAAACGCGAGTGGAGGGACTATGGCTACACCTTC	TRBJ1-2	-	TRBV27	-
CASSVGARGYTF	TGCGCCAGCAGCGTAGGGGCTCGTGGCTACACCTTC	TRBJ1-2	few	TRBV5-1	-
CASSLREVQGTQYF	TGCGCCAGCAGCTTGAGAGAGGTCCAAGGGACCCAGTACTTC	TRBJ2-5	-	TRBV5-1	-
CASSYRDPYTAYNEQFF	TGTGCCAGCAGCTACCGGGACCCTTACACGGCATACAATGAGCAGTTCTTC	TRBJ2-1	-	TRBV7-8	-
CSAKALRGAAIQETQYF	TGCAGTGCTAAGGCTTTACGGGGGGCCGCGATTCAAGAGACCCAGTACTTC	TRBJ2-5	-	TRBV20-1	-
CASSLFGGPFYNEQFF	TGTGCCAGCAGCTTGTTTGGGGGGCCGTTTTACAATGAGCAGTTCTTC	TRBJ2-1	few	TRBV7-2	-
CASSLALQAQETQYF	TGTGCCAGCAGCTTAGCCCTCCAGGCCCAAGAGACCCAGTACTTC	TRBJ2-5	-	TRBV7-2	-
CASSGQRRSMNNIQYF	TGTGCCAGCAGTGGACAGCGGAGGTCAATGAATAACATTCAGTACTTC	TRBJ2-4	-	TRBV12-3/TRBV12-4	-
CASSHPRGASGGGHQETQYF	TGCGCCAGCAGCCATCCGAGGGGGGCTAGCGGGGGGGGGCACCAAGAGACCCAGTACTTC	TRBJ2-5	-	TRBV4-1	TRBD2
CASSQAQGAYEQYF	TGTGCCAGCAGCCAAGCTCAGGGAGCCTACGAGCAGTACTTC	TRBJ2-7	-	TRBV3-1	-
CASSQEPFGGSYNEQFF	TGTGCCAGCAGCCAAGAGCCTTTTGGCGGCTCCTACAATGAGCAGTTCTTC	TRBJ2-1	-	TRBV4-2	-
CAISEYNGYEQYF	TGTGCCATCAGTGAGTACAACGGCTACGAGCAGTACTTC	TRBJ2-7	-	TRBV10-3	-
CASSLGQPNDSYEQYF	TGCGCCAGCAGCTTGGGACAGCCAAATGATTCCTACGAGCAGTACTTC	TRBJ2-7	many	TRBV5-1	-
CSVAGGKETQYF	TGCAGCGTTGCAGGGGGGAAGGAGACCCAGTACTTC	TRBJ2-5	-	TRBV29-1	-
CVSRGTGNQPQHF	TGTGTCAGCAGAGGGACAGGCAATCAGCCCCAGCATTTT	TRBJ1-5	-	TRBV12-3/TRBV12-4	TRBD1
CASSLDRSSSYNEQFF	TGTGCCAGCAGCTTAGACAGGAGTAGCTCCTACAATGAGCAGTTCTTC	TRBJ2-1	-	TRBV7-8	-
CASTPIQTGYNEQFF	TGCGCCAGCACCCCTATTCAGACGGGGTACAATGAGCAGTTCTTC	TRBJ2-1	few	TRBV4-1	-
CANSLGLVGTSGGYNEQFF	TGTGCCAACAGCTTAGGTCTCGTGGGGACTAGCGGGGGGTACAATGAGCAGTTCTTC	TRBJ2-1	-	TRBV7-2	TRBD2
CSARIFGLTGAGEQYF	TGCAGTGCTAGAATCTTCGGGCTGACAGGGGCGGGCGAGCAGTACTTC	TRBJ2-7	few	TRBV20-1	TRBD1
CSVEDVGGRAQYF	TGCAGCGTTGAAGATGTCGGCGGGAGGGCTCAGTACTTC	TRBJ2-5	few	TRBV29-1	TRBD2
CASSQVFRGARNEAFF	TGTGCCAGCAGCCAAGTTTTCAGGGGGGCCAGAAATGAAGCTTTCTTT	TRBJ1-1	few	TRBV3-1	TRBD1
CASSFWAGGNEQFF	TGTGCCAGCAGTTTCTGGGCAGGGGGCAATGAGCAGTTCTTC	TRBJ2-1	-	TRBV27	TRBD1